Sequencing of this T cell receptor (beta chain) was carried out in a study of radiotherapy plus CTLA-4 blockade in lung cancer. Study overall: Objective responses were seen in about a sixth of patients, disease control in more than 30%. Whole-study results and caveats: Response, reportedly, was best predicted by interferon-beta along with early blood T cell clone dynamics. Tumor-derived TCR clones expanded in blood after radiotherapy plus ipilimumab.

As concerns this clone: The antigen is not known.

V shed 5 bases and J shed 4 bases, with 9 bases lying between them. The germline V gene encodes CDR1 MNHEY and CDR2 SMNVEV (reference sequence). The CDR3 runs to 13 residues. TCRdb's copy holds only in-frame clones and misses some; the assay was immunoSEQ multiplex PCR. The sample records about 59,000 clones, approximately 70% being singletons. The sequence derives from a human donor with non-small cell lung cancer whose response to radiotherapy plus ipilimumab could not be evaluated. Sequenced material: peripheral blood, taken from a patient treated with radiotherapy plus ipilimumab. The V and J genes are TRBV27 and TRBJ2-1, with D possibly TRBD2 on 6 matching bases. The CDR3 loop is CASSGGLYNEQFF. CDR3 nucleotide sequence: TGTGCCAGCAGTGGAGGGTTGTACAATGAGCAGTTCTTC.